This TCR beta chain was identified during a study of T cells in lung cancer brain metastases. The method was immunoSEQ multiplex PCR; TCRdb's version includes in-frame clones alone and lacks a portion of them. The sample includes about 3,400 clones, about 90% of them seen just once. CDR1 is SGHDN and CDR2 is FVKESK in the germline V gene. The ends were cut back, 2 bases at V and 6 bases at J, with 11 bases in the middle. The CDR3 sequence is 13 residues long. The TCR was taken from a man between 65 and 79 years old with non-small cell lung cancer. Sequencing was done on a sample of tumor tissue from the primary lung tumor. The chain carries TRBV14 and TRBJ2-7; D unresolved. The CDR3 loop reads CASSQLLLGEQYF. For the CDR3, the DNA is TGTGCCAGCAGCCAACTATTACTCGGCGAGCAGTACTTC.